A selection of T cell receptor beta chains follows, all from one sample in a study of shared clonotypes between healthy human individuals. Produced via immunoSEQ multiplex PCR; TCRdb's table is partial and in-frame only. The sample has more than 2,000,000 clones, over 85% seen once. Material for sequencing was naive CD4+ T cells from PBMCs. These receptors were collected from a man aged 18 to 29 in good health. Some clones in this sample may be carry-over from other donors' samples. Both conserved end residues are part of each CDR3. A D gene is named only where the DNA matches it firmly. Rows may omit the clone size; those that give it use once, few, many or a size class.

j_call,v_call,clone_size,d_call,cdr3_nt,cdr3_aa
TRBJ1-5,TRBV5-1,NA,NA,TGCGCCAGCAGCTTGTCCGGCGGAGGCAATCAGCCCCAGCATTTT,CASSLSGGGNQPQHF
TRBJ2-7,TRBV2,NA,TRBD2,TGTGCCAGCACTGGGACTACCTACGAGCAGTACTTC,CASTGTTYEQYF
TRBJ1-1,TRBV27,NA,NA,TGTGCCAGCAGTTTATCGCCCCCATTTCCGACAAGTCGCACTGAAGCTTTCTTT,CASSLSPPFPTSRTEAFF
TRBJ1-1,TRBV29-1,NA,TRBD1,TGCAGCCTCCGGACAGGGAACACTGAAGCTTTCTTT,CSLRTGNTEAFF
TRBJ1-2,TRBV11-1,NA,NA,TGTGCCAGCAGCGCCTTTAGGGGCCGGGCTGGCTACACCTTC,CASSAFRGRAGYTF
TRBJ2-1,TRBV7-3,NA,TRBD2,TGTGCCAGCAGCTTAACGGGGTGGACTAGCGGGAGCAGTGAGCAGTTCTTC,CASSLTGWTSGSSEQFF
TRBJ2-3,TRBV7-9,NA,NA,TGTGCCAGCAGCTTAGGGCTAGCGAGCACAGATACGCAGTATTTT,CASSLGLASTDTQYF
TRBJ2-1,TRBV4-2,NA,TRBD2,TGTGCCAGCAGCCGTCGTATAGCGGGAGTCCACAATGAGCAGTTCTTC,CASSRRIAGVHNEQFF
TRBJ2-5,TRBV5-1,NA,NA,TGCGCCAGCAGTTCGCAGGGATCAGAGACCCAGTACTTC,CASSSQGSETQYF
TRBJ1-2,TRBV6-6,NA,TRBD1,TGTGCCAGCAAGAAGACAGGGCGGGATGGCTACACCTTC,CASKKTGRDGYTF
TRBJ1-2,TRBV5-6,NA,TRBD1,TGTGCCAGCAGCCGGGACAGGGTGTTCTATGGCTACACCTTC,CASSRDRVFYGYTF
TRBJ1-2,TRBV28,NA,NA,TGTGCCAGCAGGCCTGCGGGGGGCCGAAGCTATGGCTACACCTTC,CASRPAGGRSYGYTF
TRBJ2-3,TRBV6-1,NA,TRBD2,TGTGCCAGCAGGCTAGCGGGAGACCCAGATACGCAGTATTTT,CASRLAGDPDTQYF
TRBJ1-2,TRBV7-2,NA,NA,TGTGCCAGCAGCCCATCCACGGATGGCTACACCTTC,CASSPSTDGYTF
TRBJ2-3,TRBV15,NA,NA,TGTGCCACCAGCCTTCCTGGGGGGACGCAGTATTTT,CATSLPGGTQYF
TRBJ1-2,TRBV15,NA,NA,TGTGCCACCTCCCATGGGGTTACAGGGAAAAGTGGCTACACCTTC,CATSHGVTGKSGYTF
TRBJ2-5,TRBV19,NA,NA,TGTGCCAGTAGTGTTGCGCAAGAGACCCAGTACTTC,CASSVAQETQYF
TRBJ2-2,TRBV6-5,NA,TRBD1,TGTGCCAGCATTGCCACAGGGGGTCGCGGGGAGCTGTTTTTT,CASIATGGRGELFF
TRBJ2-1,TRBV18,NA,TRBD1,TGTGCCAGCTCACCACTGACCGGGACAGGGGTTGAGCAGTTCTTC,CASSPLTGTGVEQFF
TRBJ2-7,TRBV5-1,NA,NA,TGCGCCAGCAGCTTGGACAGGCAGTGGGCCGAGCAGTACTTC,CASSLDRQWAEQYF
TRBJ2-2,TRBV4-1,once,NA,TGCGCCAGCAGCCAAACGGGACTGTCCACCGGGGAGCTGTTTTTT,CASSQTGLSTGELFF
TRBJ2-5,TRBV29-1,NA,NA,TGCAGCGTTGAGGGGGGCTCGGAGACCCAGTACTTC,CSVEGGSETQYF
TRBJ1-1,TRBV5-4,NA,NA,TGTGCCAGCAGCTCGGGGGCCACAGGCGCTGTTCCTGAAGCTTTCTTT,CASSSGATGAVPEAFF
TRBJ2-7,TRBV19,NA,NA,TGTGCCAGTAGTATATCAGGGCTGTTCGGCGAGCAGTACTTC,CASSISGLFGEQYF
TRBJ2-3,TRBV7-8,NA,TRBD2,TGTGCCTCATTTTTAGCGGGGGCAGATACGCAGTATTTT,CASFLAGADTQYF
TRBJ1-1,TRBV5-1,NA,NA,TGCGCCAGCAGTAGCGGGATGAACACTGAAGCTTTCTTT,CASSSGMNTEAFF
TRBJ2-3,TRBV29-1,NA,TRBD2,TGCAGCGTCATGGGACTAGCGGGAGGGCTTGGTACGCAGTATTTT,CSVMGLAGGLGTQYF
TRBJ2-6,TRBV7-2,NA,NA,TGTGCCAGCAGCTTACAGGGTCCCGGGGCCAACGTCCTGACTTTC,CASSLQGPGANVLTF
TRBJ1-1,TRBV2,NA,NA,TGTGCCAGCAGTGTGGGAAGAGGAGGGTCCACTGAAGCTTTCTTT,CASSVGRGGSTEAFF
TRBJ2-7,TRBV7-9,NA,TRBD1,TGTGCCAGCAGCCAGGGACAGCAGTTCTACGAGCAGTACTTC,CASSQGQQFYEQYF
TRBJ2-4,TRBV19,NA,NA,TGTGCCAGTAGTATGCGGGGCGCCAAAAACATTCAGTACTTC,CASSMRGAKNIQYF
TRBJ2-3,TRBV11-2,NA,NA,TGTGCCAGCAGCCCTGGACTTGAAGTCACAGATACGCAGTATTTT,CASSPGLEVTDTQYF
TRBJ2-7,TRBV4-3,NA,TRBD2,TGCGCCAGCAGTCGGGAGGGTGGGGCGCGGAGCTCCTACGAGCAGTACTTC,CASSREGGARSSYEQYF
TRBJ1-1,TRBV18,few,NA,TGTGCCAGCTCCCCTGAGGGAGGGATATCTGAAGCTTTCTTT,CASSPEGGISEAFF
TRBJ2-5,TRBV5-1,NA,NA,TGCGCCAGCAGCTTATCGGGAGCCCCAGGGGAGACCCAGTACTTC,CASSLSGAPGETQYF
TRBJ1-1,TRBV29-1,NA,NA,TGCAGCGTTACCCCGGCCCTGGAGGCTTTCTTT,CSVTPALEAFF
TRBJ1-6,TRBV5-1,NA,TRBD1,TGCGCCAGCAGCCGAACAGGGGCTAATTCACCCCTCCACTTT,CASSRTGANSPLHF
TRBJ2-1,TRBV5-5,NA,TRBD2,TGTGCCAGCAGCAGGACTAGCGGGAGCTACAATGAGCAGTTCTTC,CASSRTSGSYNEQFF
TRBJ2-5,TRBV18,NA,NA,TGTGCCAGCTCACCAGGGTTTCAAGAGACCCAGTACTTC,CASSPGFQETQYF
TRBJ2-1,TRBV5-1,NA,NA,TGCGCCAGCAGCTTAGGACAGACTGTCGGGGGGTTGTTCTTC,CASSLGQTVGGLFF
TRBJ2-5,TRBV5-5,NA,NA,TGTGCCAGCAGCTTGGCTGGAGAGGCCCAGTACTTC,CASSLAGEAQYF
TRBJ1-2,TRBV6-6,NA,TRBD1,TGTGCCAGTTTACGAACAGGGGCGGCACTATACGGCTACACCTTC,CASLRTGAALYGYTF
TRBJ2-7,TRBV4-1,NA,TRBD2,TGCGCCAGCAGCCCGGGACTAGCGGTCCTGTACGAGCAGTACTTC,CASSPGLAVLYEQYF
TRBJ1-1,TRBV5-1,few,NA,TGCGCCAGCAGCTTGGCCACACAGAAATTGGAAGCTTTCTTT,CASSLATQKLEAFF
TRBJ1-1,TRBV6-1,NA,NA,TGTGCCAGCAGTAAGGGACGGTTGAACACTGAAGCTTTCTTT,CASSKGRLNTEAFF
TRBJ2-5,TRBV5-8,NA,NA,TGTGCCAGCAGCAAGGGACTGAAAGAGACCCAGTACTTC,CASSKGLKETQYF
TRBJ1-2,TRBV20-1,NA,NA,TGCAGTGCTAGAGACCAATACGGCTACACCTTC,CSARDQYGYTF
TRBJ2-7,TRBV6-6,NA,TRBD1,TGTGCCAGCAGACGGACAGGGTTGAACGAGCAGTACTTC,CASRRTGLNEQYF
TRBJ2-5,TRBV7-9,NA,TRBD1,TGTGCCAGCAGCTTTGGACAGGGTCAGGGGGAGACCCAGTACTTC,CASSFGQGQGETQYF
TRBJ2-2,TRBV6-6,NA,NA,TGTGCCGGAGGGGCGCGCACCGGGGAGCTGTTTTTT,CAGGARTGELFF
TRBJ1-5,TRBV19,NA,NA,TGTGCCATCGGGGGGGGCTTCAGTCAGCCCCAGCATTTT,CAIGGGFSQPQHF
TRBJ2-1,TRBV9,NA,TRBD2,TGTGCCAGCAGCGCAAGAGGGACTAGCGGCTACAATGAGCAGTTCTTC,CASSARGTSGYNEQFF
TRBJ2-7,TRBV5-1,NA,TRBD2,TGCGCCAGCAGCCCCCGAGGTAGCGGGAGCCTCGAGCAGTACTTC,CASSPRGSGSLEQYF
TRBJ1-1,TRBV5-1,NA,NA,TGCGCCAGCAGCTTGGGGGCGGAAAACACTGAAGCTTTCTTT,CASSLGAENTEAFF
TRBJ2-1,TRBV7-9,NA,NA,TGTGCCAGCAGCGCCCCGGGAATAGTCTACAATGAGCAGTTCTTC,CASSAPGIVYNEQFF